The clone carrying this T cell receptor (beta chain) was recorded a few times. As yet, its antigen is unknown. The CDR3 does not end in the conserved phenylalanine or tryptophan, so this is likely a read error. TCRdb itself ran the RT-PCR reads through MiXCR, one entry per CDR3 protein. The sample consists of about 650,000 distinct CDR3 sequences, 15% to 18% of them appearing once. This sample was included in a study of response to subunit inactivated influenza vaccine. Overall study findings and caveats: Authors proposed each seasonal influenza vaccination draws in few new T cells.

The trim removed 1 base at V and 3 bases at J, leaving 6 bases unmatched. Per the germline V gene, CDR1 is SGHAT and CDR2 is FQNNGV. CDR3 length equals 16 residues. The receptor's source is a man aged 50 to 60 who received an inactivated influenza vaccine. This chain connects TRBV11-2 to TRBJ2-1; 7 positions agree with TRBD2. The sample here was PBMCs from blood, taken 11 to 12 days after vaccination. CDR3 nucleotides: TGTGCCAGCAGCTTAGTATCTAGCGGTCACTACAATGAGCAGTTCTTA. Residues: CASSLVSSGHYNEQFL.